This T cell receptor (beta chain) is drawn from a study of T and B cells in COVID-19 patients. Overall study context: Of 20 active-infection patients, some 18 carried comorbidities linked to unfavorable COVID-19 outcome.

BIOMED2 TRB-A/B primer pools were used in multiplex TRB PCR. TCRdb passed the multiplex PCR reads through MiXCR, listing each CDR3 protein once. The table lists roughly 5,800 distinct CDR3 sequences, 26% of them singletons. Germline CDR1 and CDR2: SGHNT and YYREEE (reference sequence). The CDR3 is 17 amino acids. Losses at the gene ends were 2 bases for V and 6 bases for J; bases not matched to a gene: 15. From blood, about 240-550 ng of genomic DNA served as TRB template. The chain recombines TRBV5-4 with TRBJ2-7; 9 bases are shared with TRBD2. The source material was blood. The receptor comes from a human donor with active COVID-19. DNA of the CDR3: TGTGCCAGCAGCTTAGGGACGGGCGGGGGGGGCGGCCGCGAGCAGTACTTC. Residues: CASSLGTGGGGGREQYF.